This is a list of T cell receptor beta chains from one sample in a study of T cell repertoires in cytomegalovirus infection. TCRdb reprocessed the reads via MiXCR and lists one record per CDR3 protein. The repertoire has about 310,000 distinct CDR3 sequences, 25% of them found once; the top ten carry about 14%. These receptors' antigens are unknown. Sample: cultured PBMCs, taken from culture after CMV antigen stimulation. The receptors come from a human donor in good health (CMV status not recorded). Some clones in this sample may be carry-over from other donors' samples. The CDR3 runs from the conserved cysteine through the conserved F or W. A D gene is named only where the DNA matches it firmly. Clone size is stated in some rows and not others, as once, few, many or a class when expanded.

clone size: .; D gene: TRBD2; CDR3 length: 20; J gene: TRBJ2-7; V gene: TRBV7-8; CDR3 protein: CASSLTDTSLAGGTAYEQYF; CDR3 DNA: TGTGCCAGCAGCTTAACGGACACCTCCCTAGCGGGAGGTACCGCCTACGAGCAGTACTTC
clone size: many; D gene: .; CDR3 length: 15; J gene: TRBJ2-1; V gene: TRBV7-2; CDR3 protein: CASSLGSANYNEQFF; CDR3 DNA: TGTGCCAGCAGCTTAGGGTCGGCAAACTACAATGAGCAGTTCTTC
clone size: .; D gene: TRBD2; CDR3 length: 16; J gene: TRBJ2-5; V gene: TRBV6-8; CDR3 protein: CASSYSMTSGEGTQYF; CDR3 DNA: TGTGCCAGCAGTTACTCGATGACTAGCGGGGAGGGGACCCAGTACTTC
clone size: .; D gene: .; CDR3 length: 15; J gene: TRBJ1-5; V gene: TRBV7-6; CDR3 protein: CASSLGGRGNQPQHF; CDR3 DNA: TGTGCCAGCAGCTTAGGCGGGAGGGGCAATCAGCCCCAGCATTTT
clone size: many; D gene: .; CDR3 length: 17; J gene: TRBJ2-1; V gene: TRBV12-3/TRBV12-4; CDR3 protein: CASSLTVGGSSYNEQFF; CDR3 DNA: TGTGCCAGCAGTTTAACCGTCGGGGGTAGCTCCTACAATGAGCAGTTCTTC
clone size: .; D gene: TRBD2; CDR3 length: 16; J gene: TRBJ2-5; V gene: TRBV4-1; CDR3 protein: CASSQDRVAGVETQYF; CDR3 DNA: TGCGCCAGCAGCCAAGATAGAGTAGCGGGAGTGGAGACCCAGTACTTC
clone size: .; D gene: .; CDR3 length: 16; J gene: TRBJ1-6; V gene: TRBV20-1; CDR3 protein: CSARDWGTQQNSPLHF; CDR3 DNA: TGCAGTGCTAGAGATTGGGGAACACAGCAAAATTCACCCCTCCACTTT
clone size: many; D gene: TRBD2; CDR3 length: 15; J gene: TRBJ2-3; V gene: TRBV7-2; CDR3 protein: CASSLSGRSTDTQYF; CDR3 DNA: TGTGCCAGCAGTCTTAGCGGGAGGAGCACAGATACGCAGTATTTT
clone size: many; D gene: .; CDR3 length: 12; J gene: TRBJ1-5; V gene: TRBV7-9; CDR3 protein: CASSIVNQPQHF; CDR3 DNA: TGTGCCAGCAGCATAGTAAATCAGCCCCAGCATTTT
clone size: .; D gene: TRBD1; CDR3 length: 15; J gene: TRBJ2-7; V gene: TRBV6-5; CDR3 protein: CASSLTQGDSYEQYF; CDR3 DNA: TGTGCCAGCAGCCTTACTCAGGGGGACTCCTACGAGCAGTACTTC
clone size: .; D gene: .; CDR3 length: 11; J gene: TRBJ2-3; V gene: TRBV10-3; CDR3 protein: CAIMNTDTQYF; CDR3 DNA: TGTGCCATCATGAACACAGATACGCAGTATTTT
clone size: many; D gene: TRBD2; CDR3 length: 16; J gene: TRBJ2-2; V gene: TRBV7-2; CDR3 protein: CASSLRLAANTGELFF; CDR3 DNA: TGTGCCAGCAGCTTAAGACTAGCTGCGAACACCGGGGAGCTGTTTTTT
clone size: once; D gene: .; CDR3 length: 15; J gene: TRBJ1-2; V gene: TRBV13; CDR3 protein: CASSTNRELTYGYTF; CDR3 DNA: TGTGCCAGCAGCACCAACAGGGAGCTCACCTATGGCTACACCTTC
clone size: .; D gene: .; CDR3 length: 14; J gene: TRBJ2-2; V gene: TRBV9; CDR3 protein: CASSATPGVGELFF; CDR3 DNA: TGTGCCAGCAGCGCAACCCCGGGAGTCGGGGAGCTGTTTTTT
clone size: few; D gene: TRBD2; CDR3 length: 14; J gene: TRBJ2-1; V gene: TRBV20-1; CDR3 protein: CSAYLRLAGNEQFF; CDR3 DNA: TGCAGTGCCTACCTTCGACTAGCGGGAAATGAGCAGTTCTTC
clone size: few; D gene: .; CDR3 length: 13; J gene: TRBJ2-5; V gene: TRBV2; CDR3 protein: CASSDRGIETQYF; CDR3 DNA: TGTGCCAGCAGTGATCGCGGGATTGAGACCCAGTACTTC
clone size: .; D gene: .; CDR3 length: 12; J gene: TRBJ2-4; V gene: TRBV19; CDR3 protein: CASSIGKNIQYF; CDR3 DNA: TGTGCCAGTAGTATTGGGAAAAACATTCAGTACTTC
clone size: many; D gene: .; CDR3 length: 14; J gene: TRBJ2-2; V gene: TRBV7-8; CDR3 protein: CASSLGVQTGELFF; CDR3 DNA: TGTGCCAGCAGCTTAGGGGTACAAACCGGGGAGCTGTTTTTT
clone size: many; D gene: .; CDR3 length: 11; J gene: TRBJ2-1; V gene: TRBV11-2; CDR3 protein: CASSYGGEQFF; CDR3 DNA: TGTGCCAGCAGCTACGGGGGTGAGCAGTTCTTC
clone size: .; D gene: .; CDR3 length: 13; J gene: TRBJ1-5; V gene: TRBV19; CDR3 protein: CASRLKGSQPQHF; CDR3 DNA: TGTGCCAGTAGGCTAAAGGGCAGTCAGCCCCAGCATTTT